Given below is one T cell receptor beta chain in context. What this receptor recognizes is not known. Within one base of it there is no much larger clone, and no base qualities were kept. The CDR3, from cysteine to phenylalanine, totals 11 residues. Only the CDR3 DNA is retained, 33 bases long and in frame from the first base. The CDR3 regions of human TCRbeta chains were subjected to immunosequencing. Per the source publication's procedure: TCRs in the repertoires were compared against a reference library of SARS-CoV-2-specific TCRs that had been generated with the MIRA antigen-specificity platform. Breadth meant the fraction of unique TCRs that were SARS-CoV-2-associated, whereas depth meant the fraction of total T cells that were SARS-CoV-2-associated. Using the MIRA data, every spike-specific TCR was mapped to the spike region that the TCR reacted to and assigned to either a CD4 or a CD8 class. Log10-transformed breadth and depth values were compared by one-way ANOVA with Sidak's multiple comparisons tests. What TCRdb holds here is the immuneACCESS table cut down to in-frame rearrangements. Part of the clones is not present; checked against another copy, under half of the missing clones reflect an unresolved V gene, and the others are unexplained. The DNA gave D and trimming, while V, J and clone size come from that table. For this sample there are roughly 30,000 clones; roughly 78% appear just once. Roughly 6.2% of the sample comes from the top ten.

The source of the sample is a study of T cell responses to AZD1222 COVID-19 vaccine (dated by TCRdb to the early 2020s). For context, the study as a whole: AZD1222 recipients with second doses at about 4 weeks or about 12 weeks were pooled, because spike-specific TCR depth and breadth did not differ between schedules. A total of about 230 trial participants underwent TCR sequencing, of whom around 200 received two doses of AZD1222 and 26 received two doses of the MenACWY control vaccine. Trial participants were enrolled into age subgroups of 18-55, 56-69 and 70-plus years, which contained 148, 28 and 57 TCR-sequenced participants, respectively.

The time point label here, explained by the study, means: baseline before first vaccination. The vaccinee samples were drawn from two UK trials, COV001 and COV002, one of which was a single-blind randomized controlled phase 2/3 trial testing AZD1222 (ChAdOx1 nCoV-19) in healthy adults. For TCRbeta chain sequencing, PBMC samples were collected from trial participants at day 0 and at day 28 after the second dose. Overall study outcomes, separate from this receptor: Spike-specific TCR breadth and depth rose significantly after two AZD1222 doses compared with day 0 and with MenACWY recipients. The 56-69-year group was small, and its depth increase did not reach significance, likely because of low power. Nearly half of unique spike-specific TCRs reportedly recognized epitopes outside regions mutated in the B.1.351 and B.1.1.7 variants. Participants were mostly white British and included more females than males, and it was suggested by the authors that clonal diversity may have been underestimated. Only six AZD1222 recipients were SARS-CoV-2 seropositive at baseline, limiting conclusions about previously exposed vaccinees. The whole spike protein was spanned by vaccine-associated CD4 TCRs, and dominant responses were seen in regions 160-218 and 743-854. Because no day 14 peak-response samples were available, the repertoires could be characterized only after the peak T cell response.

In this chain, TRBV21-1 is recombined with TRBJ2-1; the D call in the table, TRBD1, was not verified against the DNA. TRBV21-1 is a known pseudogene. The sequence derives from an adult in good health. Here the sequenced sample was peripheral blood, taken on day 0 of AZD1222 vaccination. Here is the DNA: TGTGCCGAGTGGGCCCGAGATGAGCAGTTCTTC. The translation is CAEWARDEQFF.